Listed below are T cell receptor beta chains from one sample, sequenced in a study of T cells after yellow fever vaccination. TCRdb used MiXCR to reprocess the 5' RACE reads, holding one entry per CDR3 protein. The repertoire holds approximately 510,000 distinct CDR3 sequences, 21% seen once, with less than 20% in the top ten. Sequencing was performed on PBMCs, taken roughly 20 days after the first yellow fever vaccination. These receptors were taken from a man aged 18 to 35 who received the YFV17D yellow fever vaccine. Both conserved end residues are part of each CDR3. D genes are given only for firm matches. The listing skips clone size in some rows; elsewhere it reads once, few, many or a size class.

j_call: TRBJ1-6; v_call: TRBV12-3/TRBV12-4; d_call: -; clone_size: -; cdr3_nt: TGTGCCAGCAGTTGGGACGGGCTTTTTTCACCCCTCCACTTT; cdr3_aa: CASSWDGLFSPLHF
j_call: TRBJ2-1; v_call: TRBV11-2; d_call: -; clone_size: -; cdr3_nt: TGTGCCAGCACCAGATATCGGACTAATTCCTACAATGAGCAGTTCTTC; cdr3_aa: CASTRYRTNSYNEQFF
j_call: TRBJ1-2; v_call: TRBV12-3/TRBV12-4; d_call: -; clone_size: -; cdr3_nt: TGTGCCAGCAGTTCCAGGGTCTATGGCTACACCTTC; cdr3_aa: CASSSRVYGYTF
j_call: TRBJ2-5; v_call: TRBV11-2; d_call: TRBD2; clone_size: -; cdr3_nt: TGTGCCAGCAGCCGAGGGGGGCCCGGGGGGACTAGGGTTGAGACCCAGTACTTC; cdr3_aa: CASSRGGPGGTRVETQYF
j_call: TRBJ1-1; v_call: TRBV20-1; d_call: -; clone_size: -; cdr3_nt: TGCAGTGCGAACCAAAGGGGTTTGAACACTGAAGCTTTCTTT; cdr3_aa: CSANQRGLNTEAFF
j_call: TRBJ2-1; v_call: TRBV9; d_call: -; clone_size: few; cdr3_nt: TGTGCCAGCAGCGATAGAGGGAATGAGCAGTTCTTC; cdr3_aa: CASSDRGNEQFF
j_call: TRBJ2-3; v_call: TRBV27; d_call: -; clone_size: -; cdr3_nt: TGTGCCAGCAGTGCCGGCTGGGATACGCAGTATTTT; cdr3_aa: CASSAGWDTQYF
j_call: TRBJ1-1; v_call: TRBV25-1; d_call: TRBD1; clone_size: -; cdr3_nt: TGTGCCAGCAGTTCGGGACAGGGCTTTGAAGCTTTCTTT; cdr3_aa: CASSSGQGFEAFF
j_call: TRBJ1-5; v_call: TRBV6-2/TRBV6-3; d_call: TRBD1; clone_size: -; cdr3_nt: TGTGCCAGCACTCCGGACAGGTCTCAGCCCCAGCATTTT; cdr3_aa: CASTPDRSQPQHF
j_call: TRBJ2-3; v_call: TRBV13; d_call: -; clone_size: -; cdr3_nt: TGTGCCAGCAGCCCAACCCGGGGGGCGCCCACAGATACGCAGTATTTT; cdr3_aa: CASSPTRGAPTDTQYF
j_call: TRBJ2-1; v_call: TRBV12-3/TRBV12-4; d_call: -; clone_size: -; cdr3_nt: TGTGCCAGCAGTTTATGGCCCGTCTCCTACAATGAGCAGTTCTTC; cdr3_aa: CASSLWPVSYNEQFF
j_call: TRBJ2-7; v_call: TRBV18; d_call: -; clone_size: -; cdr3_nt: TGTGCCAGCTCACCAAGGTCAGGGCACGAGCAGTACTTC; cdr3_aa: CASSPRSGHEQYF
j_call: TRBJ2-1; v_call: TRBV20-1; d_call: -; clone_size: few; cdr3_nt: TGCAGTGCTAGAGGAGGGCCGACGAATGAGCAGTTCTTC; cdr3_aa: CSARGGPTNEQFF
j_call: TRBJ2-1; v_call: TRBV18; d_call: -; clone_size: few; cdr3_nt: TGTGCCAGCTCACCCTCGGACCTAAACAATGAGCAGTTCTTC; cdr3_aa: CASSPSDLNNEQFF
j_call: TRBJ2-1; v_call: TRBV4-3; d_call: TRBD2; clone_size: -; cdr3_nt: TGCGCCAGCAGCCGGAGCGGGGGGATTATCAATGAGCAGTTCTTC; cdr3_aa: CASSRSGGIINEQFF
j_call: TRBJ2-1; v_call: TRBV3-1; d_call: TRBD2; clone_size: many; cdr3_nt: TGTGCCAGCAGCCAAGGGTTTTGGGGGACTACCACCTACAATGAGCAGTTCTTC; cdr3_aa: CASSQGFWGTTTYNEQFF
j_call: TRBJ2-3; v_call: TRBV7-3; d_call: -; clone_size: -; cdr3_nt: TGTGCCAGCAGCTTAAGGGGCCACAGGGCGTCCACAGATACGCAGTATTTT; cdr3_aa: CASSLRGHRASTDTQYF
j_call: TRBJ2-3; v_call: TRBV10-3; d_call: TRBD2; clone_size: -; cdr3_nt: TGTGCCATCAGTTATGGGCGCGGACTAGCGGCTAGCACAGATACGCAGTATTTT; cdr3_aa: CAISYGRGLAASTDTQYF
j_call: TRBJ1-3; v_call: TRBV27; d_call: -; clone_size: many; cdr3_nt: TGTGCCAGCAGTTTATTGCCTGGAAACACCATATATTTT; cdr3_aa: CASSLLPGNTIYF
j_call: TRBJ1-2; v_call: TRBV20-1; d_call: -; clone_size: few; cdr3_nt: TGCAGTGCTGGCGACAGCCCTTATGGCTACACCTTC; cdr3_aa: CSAGDSPYGYTF
j_call: TRBJ2-3; v_call: TRBV11-2; d_call: -; clone_size: -; cdr3_nt: TGTGCCAGCAGCTTATTAACGGGATCAGATACGCAGTATTTT; cdr3_aa: CASSLLTGSDTQYF
j_call: TRBJ1-1; v_call: TRBV20-1; d_call: TRBD1; clone_size: -; cdr3_nt: TGCAGTGCTGGACAGGGGGAGACTGAAGCTTTCTTT; cdr3_aa: CSAGQGETEAFF
j_call: TRBJ2-1; v_call: TRBV20-1; d_call: -; clone_size: -; cdr3_nt: TGCAGTGCTAGTCCCACAGCCTACAATGAGCAGTTCTTC; cdr3_aa: CSASPTAYNEQFF
j_call: TRBJ2-5; v_call: TRBV9; d_call: TRBD2; clone_size: -; cdr3_nt: TGTGCCAGCAGCGCCAGCGGGAGTCGCAGGGAGACCCAGTACTTC; cdr3_aa: CASSASGSRRETQYF
j_call: TRBJ2-3; v_call: TRBV18; d_call: -; clone_size: -; cdr3_nt: TGTGCCAGCTCACCGACCGGGACACCGGTTAGAGTGAGCACAGATACGCAGTATTTT; cdr3_aa: CASSPTGTPVRVSTDTQYF
j_call: TRBJ1-5; v_call: TRBV12-3/TRBV12-4; d_call: TRBD1; clone_size: -; cdr3_nt: TGTGCCAGCAGTGCCGACAGGGGTCGAAATCAGCCCCAGCATTTT; cdr3_aa: CASSADRGRNQPQHF
j_call: TRBJ1-1; v_call: TRBV5-1; d_call: -; clone_size: few; cdr3_nt: TGCGCCAGCAGCTTAGGGCTCAGTACCCCGGGGGCTTTCTTT; cdr3_aa: CASSLGLSTPGAFF
j_call: TRBJ1-1; v_call: TRBV12-5; d_call: -; clone_size: -; cdr3_nt: TGTGCTAGTGGTTTGTCCCGGGGGGCCAGCACTACAGAAGCTTTCTTT; cdr3_aa: CASGLSRGASTTEAFF
j_call: TRBJ1-1; v_call: TRBV4-3; d_call: -; clone_size: many; cdr3_nt: TGCGCCAGCAGCCAGGGACGGCTGAACACTGAAGCTTTCTTT; cdr3_aa: CASSQGRLNTEAFF
j_call: TRBJ1-2; v_call: TRBV12-3/TRBV12-4; d_call: -; clone_size: -; cdr3_nt: TGTGCCAGCGCCCGGGGATTTGGCTACACCTTC; cdr3_aa: CASARGFGYTF
j_call: TRBJ1-4; v_call: TRBV20-1; d_call: -; clone_size: -; cdr3_nt: TGCAGTGCTAGCCAGCCAACTAATGAAAAACTGTTTTTT; cdr3_aa: CSASQPTNEKLFF